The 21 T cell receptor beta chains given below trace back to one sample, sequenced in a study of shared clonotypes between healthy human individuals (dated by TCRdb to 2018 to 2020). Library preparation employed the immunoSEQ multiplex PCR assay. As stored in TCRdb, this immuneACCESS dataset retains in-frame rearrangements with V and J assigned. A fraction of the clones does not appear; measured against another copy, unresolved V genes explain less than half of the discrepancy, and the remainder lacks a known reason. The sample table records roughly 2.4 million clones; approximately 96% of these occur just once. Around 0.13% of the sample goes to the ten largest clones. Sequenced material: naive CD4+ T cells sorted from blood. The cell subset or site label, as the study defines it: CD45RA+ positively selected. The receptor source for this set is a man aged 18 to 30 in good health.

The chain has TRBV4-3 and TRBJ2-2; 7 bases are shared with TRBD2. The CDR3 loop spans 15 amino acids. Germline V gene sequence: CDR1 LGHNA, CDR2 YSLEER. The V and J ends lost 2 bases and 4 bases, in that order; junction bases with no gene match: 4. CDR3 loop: CASSQIAGRTGELFF. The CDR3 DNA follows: TGCGCCAGCAGCCAAATAGCGGGTCGCACCGGGGAGCTGTTTTTT.

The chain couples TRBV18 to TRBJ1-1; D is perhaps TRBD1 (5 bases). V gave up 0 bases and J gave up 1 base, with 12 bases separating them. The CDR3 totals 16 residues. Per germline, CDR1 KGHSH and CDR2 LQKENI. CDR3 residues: CASSPPYRQGNTEAFF. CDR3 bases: TGTGCCAGCTCACCACCATATCGTCAGGGGAACACTGAAGCTTTCTTT. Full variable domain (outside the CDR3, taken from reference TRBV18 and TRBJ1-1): NAGVMQNPRHLVRRRGQEARLRCSPMKGHSHVYWYRQLPEEGLKFMVYLQKENIIDESGMPKERFSAEFPKEGPSILRIQQVVRGDSAAYFCASSPPYRQGNTEAFFGQGTRLTVV.

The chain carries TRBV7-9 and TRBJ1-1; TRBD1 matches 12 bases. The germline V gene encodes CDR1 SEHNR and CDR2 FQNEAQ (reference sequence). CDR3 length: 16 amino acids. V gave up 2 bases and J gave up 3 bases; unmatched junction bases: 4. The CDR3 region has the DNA TGTGCCAGCAGCTTACGGGGACAGGGGGCTCACACTGAAGCTTTCTTT. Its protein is CASSLRGQGAHTEAFF.

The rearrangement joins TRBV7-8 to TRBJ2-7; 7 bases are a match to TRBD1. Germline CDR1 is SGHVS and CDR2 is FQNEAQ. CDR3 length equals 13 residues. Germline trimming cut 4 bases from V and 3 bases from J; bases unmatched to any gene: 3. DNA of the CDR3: TGTGCCAGCAGCTGGGACAGCAACTACGAGCAGTACTTC. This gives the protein CASSWDSNYEQYF.

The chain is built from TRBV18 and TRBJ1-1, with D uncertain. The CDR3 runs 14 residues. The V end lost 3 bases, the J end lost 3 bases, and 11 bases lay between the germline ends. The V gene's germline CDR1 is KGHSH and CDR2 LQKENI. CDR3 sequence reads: CASSPKRRDTEAFF. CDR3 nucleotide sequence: TGTGCCAGCTCACCGAAGAGAAGGGACACTGAAGCTTTCTTT.

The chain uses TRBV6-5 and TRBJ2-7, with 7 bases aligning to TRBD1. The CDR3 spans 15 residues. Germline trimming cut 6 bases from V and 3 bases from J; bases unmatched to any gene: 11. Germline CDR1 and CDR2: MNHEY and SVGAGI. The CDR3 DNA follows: TGTGCCAGCAGGCAGAACAGGGGCCTTCGCTACGAGCAGTACTTC. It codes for CASRQNRGLRYEQYF.

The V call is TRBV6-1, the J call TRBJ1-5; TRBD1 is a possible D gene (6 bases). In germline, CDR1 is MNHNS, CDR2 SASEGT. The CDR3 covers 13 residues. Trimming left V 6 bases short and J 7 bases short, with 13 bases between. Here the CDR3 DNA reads TGTGCCAGCAGGGACAGCTCCCTCCAGCCCCAGCATTTT. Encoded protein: CASRDSSLQPQHF.

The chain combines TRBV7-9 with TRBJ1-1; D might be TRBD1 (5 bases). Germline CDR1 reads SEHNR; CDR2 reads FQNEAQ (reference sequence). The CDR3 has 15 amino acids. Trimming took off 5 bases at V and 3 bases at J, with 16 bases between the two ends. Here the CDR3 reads CASSLRGLFDTEAFF. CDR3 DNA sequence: TGTGCCAGCAGCCTCCGGGGGTTGTTCGACACTGAAGCTTTCTTT.

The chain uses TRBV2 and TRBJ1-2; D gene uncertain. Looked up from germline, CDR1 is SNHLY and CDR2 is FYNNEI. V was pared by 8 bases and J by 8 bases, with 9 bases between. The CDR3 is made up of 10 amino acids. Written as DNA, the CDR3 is TGTGCCAGCTCCCTAACGGGCTACACCTTC. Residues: CASSLTGYTF.

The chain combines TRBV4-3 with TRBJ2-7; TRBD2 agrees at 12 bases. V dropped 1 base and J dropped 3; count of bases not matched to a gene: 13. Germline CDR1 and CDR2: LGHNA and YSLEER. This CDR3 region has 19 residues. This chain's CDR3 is CASSQGRLAGAGAFYEQYF. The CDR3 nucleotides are TGCGCCAGCAGCCAAGGAAGACTAGCGGGGGCTGGGGCCTTCTACGAGCAGTACTTC.

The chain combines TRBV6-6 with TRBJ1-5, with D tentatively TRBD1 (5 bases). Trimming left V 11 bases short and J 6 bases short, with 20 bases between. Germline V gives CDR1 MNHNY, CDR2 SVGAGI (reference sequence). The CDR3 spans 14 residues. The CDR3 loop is CAGGGLTGGQPQHF. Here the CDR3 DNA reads TGTGCCGGGGGGGGACTGACCGGGGGTCAGCCCCAGCATTTT.

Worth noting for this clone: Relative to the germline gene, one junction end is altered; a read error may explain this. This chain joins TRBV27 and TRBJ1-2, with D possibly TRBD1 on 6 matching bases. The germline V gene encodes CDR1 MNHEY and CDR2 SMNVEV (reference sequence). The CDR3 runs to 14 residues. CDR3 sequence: CASSLFPRGDGYTF. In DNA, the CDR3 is TGTGCCAGCAGCTTATTCCCCAGGGGAGATGGCTACACCTTC.

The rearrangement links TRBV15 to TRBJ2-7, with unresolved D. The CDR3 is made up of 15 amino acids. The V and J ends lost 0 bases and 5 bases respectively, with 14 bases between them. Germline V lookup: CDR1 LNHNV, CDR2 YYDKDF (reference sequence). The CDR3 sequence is CATSRDPTGGDEQYF. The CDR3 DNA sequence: TGTGCCACCAGCAGAGATCCCACGGGTGGGGACGAGCAGTACTTC.

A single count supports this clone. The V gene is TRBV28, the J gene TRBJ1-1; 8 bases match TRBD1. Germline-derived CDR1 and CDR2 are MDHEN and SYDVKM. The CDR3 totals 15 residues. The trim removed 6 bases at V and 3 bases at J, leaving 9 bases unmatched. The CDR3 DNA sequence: TGTGCCAGCAGCTCAGGGGGCTTGGGGTACACTGAAGCTTTCTTT. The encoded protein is CASSSGGLGYTEAFF.

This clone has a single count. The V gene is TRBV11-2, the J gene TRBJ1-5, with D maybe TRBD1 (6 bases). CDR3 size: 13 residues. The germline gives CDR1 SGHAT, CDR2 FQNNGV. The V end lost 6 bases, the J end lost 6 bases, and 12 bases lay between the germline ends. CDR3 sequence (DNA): TGTGCCAGCAGTGTACAGGGAGGTCAGCCCCAGCATTTT. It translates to CASSVQGGQPQHF. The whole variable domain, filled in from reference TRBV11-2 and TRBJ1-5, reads EAGVAQSPRYKIIEKRQSVAFWCNPISGHATLYWYQQILGQGPKLLIQFQNNGVVDDSQLPKDRFSAERLKGVDSTLKIQPAKLEDSAVYLCASSVQGGQPQHFGDGTRLSIL.

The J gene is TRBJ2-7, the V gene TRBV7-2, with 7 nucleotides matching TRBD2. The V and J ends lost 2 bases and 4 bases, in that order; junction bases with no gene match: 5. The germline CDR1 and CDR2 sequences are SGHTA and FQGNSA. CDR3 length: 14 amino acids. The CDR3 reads CASSLRAGVYEQYF. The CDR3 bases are TGTGCCAGCAGCTTAAGGGCGGGAGTGTACGAGCAGTACTTC.

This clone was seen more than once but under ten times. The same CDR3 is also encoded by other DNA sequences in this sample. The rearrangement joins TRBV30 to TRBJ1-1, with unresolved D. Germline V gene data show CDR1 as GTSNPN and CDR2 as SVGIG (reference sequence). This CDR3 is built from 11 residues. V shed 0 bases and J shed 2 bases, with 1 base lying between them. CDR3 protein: CAWSVNTEAFF. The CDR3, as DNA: TGTGCCTGGAGTGTAAACACTGAAGCTTTCTTT. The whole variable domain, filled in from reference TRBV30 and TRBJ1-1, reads SQTIHQWPATLVQPVGSPLSLECTVEGTSNPNLYWYRQAAGRGLQLLFYSVGIGQISSEVPQNLSASRPQDRQFILSSKKLLLSDSGFYLCAWSVNTEAFFGQGTRLTVV.

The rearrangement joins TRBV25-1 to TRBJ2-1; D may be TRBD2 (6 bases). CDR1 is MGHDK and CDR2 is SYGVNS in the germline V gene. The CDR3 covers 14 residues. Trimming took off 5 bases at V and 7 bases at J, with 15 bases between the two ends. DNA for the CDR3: TGTGCCAGCAGTCCATCGGGCGCGGGGAATGAGCAGTTCTTC. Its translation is CASSPSGAGNEQFF.

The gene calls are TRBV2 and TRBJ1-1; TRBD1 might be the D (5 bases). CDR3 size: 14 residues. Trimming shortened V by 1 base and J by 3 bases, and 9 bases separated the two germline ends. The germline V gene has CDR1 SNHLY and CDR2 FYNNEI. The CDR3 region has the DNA TGTGCCAGCAGTGAAGTATGGGGACACACTGAAGCTTTCTTT. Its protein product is CASSEVWGHTEAFF. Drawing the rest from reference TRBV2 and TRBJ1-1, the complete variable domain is EPEVTQTPSHQVTQMGQEVILRCVPISNHLYFYWYRQILGQKVEFLVSFYNNEISEKSEIFDDQFSVERPDGSNFTLKIRSTKLEDSAMYFCASSEVWGHTEAFFGQGTRLTVV.

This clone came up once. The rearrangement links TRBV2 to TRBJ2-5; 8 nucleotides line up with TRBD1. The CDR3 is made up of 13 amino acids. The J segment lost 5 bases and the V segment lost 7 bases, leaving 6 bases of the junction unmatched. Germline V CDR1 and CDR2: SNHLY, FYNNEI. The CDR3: CASIAGGLETQYF. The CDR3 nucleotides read TGTGCCAGCATCGCAGGGGGCCTGGAGACCCAGTACTTC. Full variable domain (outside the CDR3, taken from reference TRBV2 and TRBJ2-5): EPEVTQTPSHQVTQMGQEVILRCVPISNHLYFYWYRQILGQKVEFLVSFYNNEISEKSEIFDDQFSVERPDGSNFTLKIRSTKLEDSAMYFCASIAGGLETQYFGPGTRLLVL.

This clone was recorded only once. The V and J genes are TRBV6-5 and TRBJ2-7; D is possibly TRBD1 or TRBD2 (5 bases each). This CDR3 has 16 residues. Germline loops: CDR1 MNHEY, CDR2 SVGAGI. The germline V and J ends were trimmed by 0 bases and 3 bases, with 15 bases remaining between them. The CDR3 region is CASSYSGELGFYEQYF. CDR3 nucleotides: TGTGCCAGCAGTTACTCGGGGGAGTTGGGTTTCTACGAGCAGTACTTC.